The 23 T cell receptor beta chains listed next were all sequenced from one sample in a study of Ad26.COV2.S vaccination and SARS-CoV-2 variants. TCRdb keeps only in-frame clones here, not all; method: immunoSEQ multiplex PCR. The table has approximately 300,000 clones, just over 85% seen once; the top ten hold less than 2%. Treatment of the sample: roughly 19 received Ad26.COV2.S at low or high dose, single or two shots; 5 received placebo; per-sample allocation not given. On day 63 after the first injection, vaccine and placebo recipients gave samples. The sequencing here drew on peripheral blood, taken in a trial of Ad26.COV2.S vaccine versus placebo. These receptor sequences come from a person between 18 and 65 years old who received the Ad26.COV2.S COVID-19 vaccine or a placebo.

CDR3 residues: CASKNVGGSGNTIYF. DNA of the CDR3: TGCGCCAGCAAAAACGTAGGGGGATCCGGAAACACCATATATTTT. The chain links TRBV5-1 to TRBJ1-3; TRBD1 is a possible D gene (6 bases). Germline V gene lookup returns CDR1 SGHRS and CDR2 YFSETQ. Trimming pared 6 bases from V and 4 bases from J, leaving 17 bases between. The CDR3 sequence is 15 residues long.

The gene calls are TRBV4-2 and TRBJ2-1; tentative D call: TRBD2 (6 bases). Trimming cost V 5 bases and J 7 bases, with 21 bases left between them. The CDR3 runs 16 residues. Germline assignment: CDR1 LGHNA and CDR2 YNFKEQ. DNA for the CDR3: TGTGCCAGCAGCAACCAACTAGCTCCGGAATTAAATGAGCAGTTCTTC. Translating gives CASSNQLAPELNEQFF.

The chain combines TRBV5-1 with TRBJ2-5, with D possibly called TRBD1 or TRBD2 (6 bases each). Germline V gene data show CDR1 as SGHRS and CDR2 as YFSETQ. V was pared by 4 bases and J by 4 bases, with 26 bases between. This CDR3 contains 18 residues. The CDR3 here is CASSELTIWGARGETQYF. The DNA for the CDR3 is TGCGCCAGCAGCGAACTAACCATTTGGGGGGCTAGAGGAGAGACCCAGTACTTC.

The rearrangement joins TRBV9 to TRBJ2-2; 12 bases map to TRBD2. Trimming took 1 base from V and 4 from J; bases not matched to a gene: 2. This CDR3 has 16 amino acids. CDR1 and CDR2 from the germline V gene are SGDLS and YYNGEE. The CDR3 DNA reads TGTGCCAGCAGCGTACTAGCGGGGGGGCGCACCGGGGAGCTGTTTTTT. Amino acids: CASSVLAGGRTGELFF. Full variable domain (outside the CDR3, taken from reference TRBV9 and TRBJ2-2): DSGVTQTPKHLITATGQRVTLRCSPRSGDLSVYWYQQSLDQGLQFLIQYYNGEERAKGNILERFSAQQFPDLHSELNLSSLELGDSALYFCASSVLAGGRTGELFFGEGSRLTVL.

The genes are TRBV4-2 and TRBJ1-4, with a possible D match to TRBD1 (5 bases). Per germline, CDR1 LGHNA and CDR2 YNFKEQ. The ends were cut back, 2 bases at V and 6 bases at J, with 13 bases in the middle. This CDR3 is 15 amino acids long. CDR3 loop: CASSQPPREYEKLFF. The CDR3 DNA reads TGTGCCAGCAGCCAACCGCCCAGGGAGTATGAAAAACTGTTTTTT.

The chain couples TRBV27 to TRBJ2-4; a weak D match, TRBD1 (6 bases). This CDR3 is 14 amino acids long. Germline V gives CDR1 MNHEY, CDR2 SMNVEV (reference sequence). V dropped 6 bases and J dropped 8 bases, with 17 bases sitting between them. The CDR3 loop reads CASRSTGISYIQYF. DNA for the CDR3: TGTGCCAGCAGGTCCACAGGGATTTCGTACATTCAGTACTTC.

For the CDR3, the DNA is TGTGCCAGCAGTTACGACAGGACAGCCGTGAATGGCTACACCTTC. This codes for CASSYDRTAVNGYTF. The rearrangement uses TRBV27 and TRBJ1-2, with D possibly being TRBD1 (6 bases). The V and J ends lost 4 bases and 6 bases respectively, with 18 bases between them. This CDR3 contains 15 residues. Germline assignment: CDR1 MNHEY and CDR2 SMNVEV (reference sequence).

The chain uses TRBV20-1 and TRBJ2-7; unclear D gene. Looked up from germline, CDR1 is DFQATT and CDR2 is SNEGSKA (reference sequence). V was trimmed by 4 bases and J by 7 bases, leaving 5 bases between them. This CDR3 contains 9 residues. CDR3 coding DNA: TGCAGTGCTATATGGGAGCAGTACTTC. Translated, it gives CSAIWEQYF.

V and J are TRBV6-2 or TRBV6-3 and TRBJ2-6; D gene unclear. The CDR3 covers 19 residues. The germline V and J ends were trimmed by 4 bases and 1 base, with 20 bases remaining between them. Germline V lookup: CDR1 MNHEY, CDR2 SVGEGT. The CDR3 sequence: CASSSHVSTPLSGANVLTF. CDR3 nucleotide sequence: TGTGCCAGCAGTTCACACGTCAGTACGCCTTTGTCTGGGGCCAACGTCCTGACTTTC.

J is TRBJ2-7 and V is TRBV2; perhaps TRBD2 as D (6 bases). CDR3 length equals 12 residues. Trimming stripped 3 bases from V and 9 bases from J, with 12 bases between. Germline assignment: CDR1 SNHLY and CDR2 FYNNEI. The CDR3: CASSDYRGGQYF. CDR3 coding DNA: TGTGCCAGCAGTGATTATAGGGGAGGGCAGTACTTC.

CDR3 sequence reads: CASSYRWGNQPQHF. DNA of the CDR3: TGTGCCAGCAGTTATCGGTGGGGCAATCAGCCCCAGCATTTT. The chain employs TRBV6-2 or TRBV6-3 and TRBJ1-5; D remains unclear. The CDR3 spans 14 residues. The germline V gene encodes CDR1 MNHEY and CDR2 SVGEGT. Trimming removed 3 bases at V and 2 bases at J, with 8 bases between.

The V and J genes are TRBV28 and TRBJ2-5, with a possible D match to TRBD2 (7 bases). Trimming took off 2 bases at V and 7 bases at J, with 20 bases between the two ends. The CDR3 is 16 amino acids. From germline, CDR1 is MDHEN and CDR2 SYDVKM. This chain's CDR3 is CASSLAGAGSGSTQYF. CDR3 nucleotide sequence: TGTGCCAGCAGTTTAGCGGGGGCCGGGAGCGGCTCGACCCAGTACTTC. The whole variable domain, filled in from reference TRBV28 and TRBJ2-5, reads DVKVTQSSRYLVKRTGEKVFLECVQDMDHENMFWYRQDPGLGLRLIYFSYDVKMKEKGDIPEGYSVSREKKERFSLILESASTNQTSMYLCASSLAGAGSGSTQYFGPGTRLLVL.

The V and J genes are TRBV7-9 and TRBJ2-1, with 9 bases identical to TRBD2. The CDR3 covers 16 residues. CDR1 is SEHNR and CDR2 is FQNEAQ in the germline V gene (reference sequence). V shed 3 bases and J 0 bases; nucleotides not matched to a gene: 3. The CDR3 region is CASSFGLASSYNEQFF. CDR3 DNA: TGTGCCAGCAGCTTCGGACTAGCGAGCTCCTACAATGAGCAGTTCTTC.

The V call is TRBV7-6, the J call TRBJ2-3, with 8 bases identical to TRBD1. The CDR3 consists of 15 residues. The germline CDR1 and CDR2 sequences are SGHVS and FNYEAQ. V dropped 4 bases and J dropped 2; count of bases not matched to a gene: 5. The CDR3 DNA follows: TGTGCCAGCAGCTCCCGACAGGGGCACACAGATACGCAGTATTTT. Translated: CASSSRQGHTDTQYF.

CDR3 nucleotides: TGTGCCAGTAGGAAGGGGATCGCAACTAATGAAAAACTGTTTTTT. Translated, it gives CASRKGIATNEKLFF. The V and J genes are TRBV19 and TRBJ1-4; D might be TRBD1 (5 bases). CDR1 is LNHDA, CDR2 SQIVND, per germline (reference sequence). Deletions cut 6 bases from V and 0 bases from J, with 11 bases between. The CDR3 totals 15 residues. Full variable domain (missing parts from reference TRBV19 and TRBJ1-4): DGGITQSPKYLFRKEGQNVTLSCEQNLNHDAMYWYRQDPGQGLRLIYYSQIVNDFQKGDIAEGYSVSREKKESFPLTVTSAQKNPTAFYLCASRKGIATNEKLFFGSGTQLSVL.

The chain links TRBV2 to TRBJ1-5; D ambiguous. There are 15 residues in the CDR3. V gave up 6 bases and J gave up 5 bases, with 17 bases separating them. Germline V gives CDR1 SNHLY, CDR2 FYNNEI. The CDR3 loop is CASSPAGGRYQPQHF. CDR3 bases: TGTGCCAGCAGCCCCGCTGGTGGGAGATATCAGCCCCAGCATTTT.

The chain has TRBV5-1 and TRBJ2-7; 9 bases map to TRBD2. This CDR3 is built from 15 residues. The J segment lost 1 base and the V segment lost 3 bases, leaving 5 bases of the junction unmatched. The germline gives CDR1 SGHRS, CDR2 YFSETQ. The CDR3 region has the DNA TGCGCCAGCAGCTATAGCGGGGGCCGTTCCTACGAGCAGTACTTC. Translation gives CASSYSGGRSYEQYF.

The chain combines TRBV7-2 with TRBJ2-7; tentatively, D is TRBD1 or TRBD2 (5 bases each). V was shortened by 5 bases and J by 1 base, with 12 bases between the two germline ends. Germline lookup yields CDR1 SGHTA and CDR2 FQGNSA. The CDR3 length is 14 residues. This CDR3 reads CASSHGDLSYEQYF. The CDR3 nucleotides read TGTGCCAGCAGCCACGGGGACCTTTCCTACGAGCAGTACTTC.

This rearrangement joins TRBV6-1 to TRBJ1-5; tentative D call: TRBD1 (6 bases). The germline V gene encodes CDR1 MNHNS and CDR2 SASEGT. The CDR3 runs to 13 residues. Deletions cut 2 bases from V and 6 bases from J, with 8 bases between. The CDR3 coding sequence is TGTGCCAGCAGTGAATTGGGGGCTCAGCCCCAGCATTTT. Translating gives CASSELGAQPQHF.

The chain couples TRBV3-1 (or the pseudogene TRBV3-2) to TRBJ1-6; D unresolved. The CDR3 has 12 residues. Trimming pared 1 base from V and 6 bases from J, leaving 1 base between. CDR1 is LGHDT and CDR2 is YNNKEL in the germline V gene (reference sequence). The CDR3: CASSQVNSPLHF. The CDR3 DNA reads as TGTGCCAGCAGCCAAGTTAATTCACCCCTCCACTTT.

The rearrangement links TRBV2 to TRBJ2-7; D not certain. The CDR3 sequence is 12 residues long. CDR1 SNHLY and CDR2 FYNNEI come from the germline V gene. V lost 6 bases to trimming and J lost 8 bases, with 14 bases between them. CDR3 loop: CASRDTWGKQYF. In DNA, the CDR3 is TGTGCCAGCAGGGATACTTGGGGTAAGCAGTACTTC.

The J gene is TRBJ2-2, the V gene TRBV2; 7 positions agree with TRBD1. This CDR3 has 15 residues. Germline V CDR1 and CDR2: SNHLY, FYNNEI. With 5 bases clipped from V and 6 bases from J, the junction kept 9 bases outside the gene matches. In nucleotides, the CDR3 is TGTGCCAGCAGTCACAGGGACAGAGTGGCCGGGGAGCTGTTTTTT. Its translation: CASSHRDRVAGELFF. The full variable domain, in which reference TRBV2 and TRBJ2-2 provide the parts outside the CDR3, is EPEVTQTPSHQVTQMGQEVILRCVPISNHLYFYWYRQILGQKVEFLVSFYNNEISEKSEIFDDQFSVERPDGSNFTLKIRSTKLEDSAMYFCASSHRDRVAGELFFGEGSRLTVL.

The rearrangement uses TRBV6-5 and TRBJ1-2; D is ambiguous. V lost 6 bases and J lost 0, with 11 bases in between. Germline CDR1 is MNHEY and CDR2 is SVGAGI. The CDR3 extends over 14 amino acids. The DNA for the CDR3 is TGTGCCAGCAGATCCATAGGTTCTAACTATGGCTACACCTTC. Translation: CASRSIGSNYGYTF.